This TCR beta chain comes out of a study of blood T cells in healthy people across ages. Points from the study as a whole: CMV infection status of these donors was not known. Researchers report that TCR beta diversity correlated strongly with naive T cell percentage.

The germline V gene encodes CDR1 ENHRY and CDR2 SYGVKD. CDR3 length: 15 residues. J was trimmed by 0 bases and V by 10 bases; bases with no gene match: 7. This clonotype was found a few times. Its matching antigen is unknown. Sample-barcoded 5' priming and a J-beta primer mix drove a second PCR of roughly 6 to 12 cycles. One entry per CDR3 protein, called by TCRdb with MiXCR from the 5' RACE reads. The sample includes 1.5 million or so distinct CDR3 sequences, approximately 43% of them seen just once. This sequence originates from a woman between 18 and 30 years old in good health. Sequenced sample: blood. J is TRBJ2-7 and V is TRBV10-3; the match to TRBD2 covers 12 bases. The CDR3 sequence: CASRSTSGSSYEQYF. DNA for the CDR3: TGTGCCAGCCGCTCGACTAGCGGGAGCTCCTACGAGCAGTACTTC.